Below, 18 T cell receptor beta chains from the same sample are listed, as sequenced in a study of vaccination and CD4 T cells after COVID-19. These receptors have no known antigen. Cultured CD4+ T cells had their DNA profiled by the Oncomine TCR Beta short-read assay. TCRdb reanalysed the PCR reads using MiXCR and keeps one entry per CDR3 protein. The sample contains around 15,000 distinct CDR3 sequences, less than 55% of which appear only once. Described treatment: roughly 11-day PBMC culture with coronavirus spike peptide pools or control peptides (ViraFEST assay). Input material: CD4+ T cells from blood, cultured in vitro. All receptors derive from a human donor who had recovered from COVID-19.

The V gene is TRBV20-1, the J gene TRBJ1-2, with 9 nucleotides matching TRBD1. The V gene's germline CDR1 is DFQATT and CDR2 SNEGSKA (reference sequence). The CDR3 contains 13 residues. Trimming removed 6 bases from V and 8 bases from J; junction bases left unmatched: 10. The CDR3 nucleotides read TGCAGTGCCGCCCCGGGACAGGGTTTAGGCTACACCTTC. Translated: CSAAPGQGLGYTF.

This chain joins TRBV7-9 and TRBJ1-3; TRBD1 aligns across 8 bases. With V trimmed by 4 bases and J by 5 bases, 4 bases remained unmatched. CDR1 is SEHNR, CDR2 FQNEAQ, per germline (reference sequence). This CDR3 is built from 14 residues. This CDR3 reads CASSSDRGRNTIYF. In nucleotides, the CDR3 is TGTGCCAGCAGCTCAGACAGGGGAAGAAACACCATATATTTT.

The V gene is TRBV7-6, the J gene TRBJ2-7, with TRBD1 as a possible D gene (6 bases). Deletions cut 1 base from V and 0 bases from J, with 7 bases between. This CDR3 contains 14 residues. Germline-derived CDR1 and CDR2 are SGHVS and FNYEAQ. The CDR3 is CASSLEDSSYEQYF. The CDR3 coding sequence is TGTGCCAGCAGCTTAGAGGACAGCTCCTACGAGCAGTACTTC.

The chain has TRBV11-3 and TRBJ2-3; 7 bases are shared with TRBD2. This CDR3 has 16 amino acids. V lost 1 base to trimming and J lost 4 bases; unmatched junction nucleotides: 8. CDR1 is SGHNT and CDR2 is YENEEA in the germline V gene. The CDR3 DNA reads as TGTGCCAGCAGCTTAGGAGGACTAGGCCCCCCAGATACGCAGTATTTT. Amino acids: CASSLGGLGPPDTQYF.

The rearrangement uses TRBV20-1 and TRBJ2-5; TRBD2 matches at 8 bases. This CDR3 is built from 15 residues. The ends lost 5 bases at V and 4 bases at J; junction bases unmatched: 12. The germline CDR1 and CDR2 sequences are DFQATT and SNEGSKA (reference sequence). CDR3: CSASRGSGSSETQYF. Written as DNA, the CDR3 is TGCAGTGCTTCACGGGGAAGCGGGAGCTCAGAGACCCAGTACTTC.

This chain joins TRBV7-8 and TRBJ2-7; tentatively, D is TRBD1 (7 bases). From germline, CDR1 is SGHVS and CDR2 FQNEAQ. V lost 6 bases and J lost 3, with 15 bases in between. The CDR3 is made up of 14 amino acids. The chain's CDR3 is CASRGGQTRYEQYF. The CDR3 bases are TGTGCCAGCAGGGGGGGACAGACTCGCTACGAGCAGTACTTC. Filled out from reference TRBV7-8 and TRBJ2-7, the complete variable domain reads GAGVSQSPRYKVAKRGQDVALRCDPISGHVSLFWYQQALGQGPEFLTYFQNEAQLDKSGLPSDRFFAERPEGSVSTLKIQRTQQEDSAVYLCASRGGQTRYEQYFGPGTRLTVT.

The chain combines TRBV20-1 with TRBJ2-5; D not certain. The CDR3 is 13 residues long. Germline CDR1 DFQATT, CDR2 SNEGSKA (reference sequence). V lost 5 bases to trimming and J lost 5 bases, with 15 bases between them. The CDR3 loop reads CSASALRLETQYF. The CDR3 DNA sequence: TGCAGTGCTTCGGCTTTACGATTGGAGACCCAGTACTTC.

This chain's CDR3 is CATSDLLDPEAFF. In DNA form, the CDR3 reads TGTGCCACCAGTGATTTGCTCGACCCTGAAGCTTTCTTT. The rearrangement links TRBV24-1 to TRBJ1-1; D is unclear. V was pared by 0 bases and J by 6 bases, with 7 bases between. This CDR3 has 13 amino acids. Germline assignment: CDR1 KGHDR and CDR2 SFDVKD.

This clonotype was recorded once. The chain employs TRBV19 and TRBJ1-4; D is undetermined. Germline V CDR1 and CDR2: LNHDA, SQIVND (reference sequence). V was pared by 1 base and J by 6 bases, with 9 bases between. The CDR3 loop spans 14 amino acids. CDR3 residues: CASSIVSFYEKLFF. The CDR3 nucleotides are TGTGCCAGTAGTATAGTGTCTTTCTATGAAAAACTGTTTTTT.

On this clonotype itself: A read error may produce the germline difference seen at one junction end. V usage is TRBV2 and J usage is TRBJ1-2; D may be TRBD1 (5 bases). The CDR3 is made up of 12 amino acids. Germline V gene sequence: CDR1 SNHLY, CDR2 FYNNEI. The CDR3 protein is CAGGVTNHGYTF. The CDR3 DNA is TGTGCCGGGGGGGTGACTAACCATGGCTACACCTTC. The whole variable domain, filled in from reference TRBV2 and TRBJ1-2, reads EPEVTQTPSHQVTQMGQEVILRCVPISNHLYFYWYRQILGQKVEFLVSFYNNEISEKSEIFDDQFSVERPDGSNFTLKIRSTKLEDSAMYFCAGGVTNHGYTFGSGTRLTVV.

The chain links TRBV18 to TRBJ2-2; possible D gene TRBD2, 6 bases. This CDR3 spans 15 amino acids. With 2 bases removed from V and 0 bases from J, the gap between germline ends came to 7 bases. Germline V gene lookup returns CDR1 KGHSH and CDR2 LQKENI. The CDR3 region has the DNA TGTGCCAGCTCACCAGGAGGGGCGAACACCGGGGAGCTGTTTTTT. Translation gives CASSPGGANTGELFF.

The chain links TRBV6-2 or TRBV6-3 to TRBJ2-1, with TRBD1 matching over 12 bases. V shed 4 bases, J shed 7 bases, and the junction held 5 bases outside the gene matches. The CDR3 length is 15 residues. The germline V gene encodes CDR1 MNHEY and CDR2 SVGEGT. CDR3 region: CASSSGTGGLNEQFF. The CDR3 DNA reads TGTGCCAGCAGTTCCGGGACAGGGGGCTTAAATGAGCAGTTCTTC.

The gene calls are TRBV11-3 and TRBJ2-1; 10 positions agree with TRBD1. CDR1 is SGHNT and CDR2 is YENEEA in the germline V gene. The CDR3 runs 15 residues. The V and J ends lost 8 bases and 9 bases, in that order; junction bases with no gene match: 13. CDR3 region: CASSQGTGEMGEQFF. For the CDR3, the DNA is TGTGCCAGCTCCCAGGGGACAGGGGAAATGGGTGAGCAGTTCTTC.

With respect to this clonotype: At one end, the junction sequence differs from germline, possibly due to a read error. The gene calls are TRBV6-2 or TRBV6-3 and TRBJ2-2, with 8 nucleotides matching TRBD2. This CDR3 has 15 amino acids. Germline assignment: CDR1 MNHEY and CDR2 SVGEGT. The CDR3 DNA reads TGTGCCAGCGAGGGGACTAGTCTTAGAACCGGGGAGTTGTTTTTT. It specifies CASEGTSLRTGELFF.

The V and J genes are TRBV20-1 and TRBJ2-3; TRBD2 agrees at 9 bases. Germline V gene lookup returns CDR1 DFQATT and CDR2 SNEGSKA (reference sequence). CDR3 length equals 14 residues. The V gene end was trimmed by 3 bases and the J gene end by 5 bases; junction bases not matched to a gene: 6. Here the CDR3 reads CSARYSGGVDTQYF. DNA of the CDR3: TGCAGTGCTAGGTATAGCGGGGGAGTAGATACGCAGTATTTT.

This chain joins TRBV6-1 and TRBJ1-5, with D possibly matching TRBD1 (5 bases). This CDR3 comprises 15 residues. Germline loops: CDR1 MNHNS, CDR2 SASEGT. Trimming removed 5 bases at V and 6 bases at J, with 17 bases between. The CDR3 coding sequence is TGTGCCAGCAGTCACCCCGGGACCCCGGTTCAGCCCCAGCATTTT. The encoded protein is CASSHPGTPVQPQHF.

This clonotype has only one observation. The chain has TRBV6-2 or TRBV6-3 and TRBJ2-3, with TRBD1 identical over 8 bases. Trimming at V came to 5 bases and at J to 2 bases, leaving 9 bases not matched to a gene. The CDR3 is made up of 16 amino acids. The germline V gene encodes CDR1 MNHEY and CDR2 SVGEGT. CDR3 sequence: CASSDRTGHPTDTQYF. As DNA, the CDR3 is TGTGCCAGCAGTGATCGGACAGGGCACCCCACAGATACGCAGTATTTT.

The genes are TRBV7-2 and TRBJ1-1; D gene uncertain. The CDR3 runs 11 residues. Germline V lookup: CDR1 SGHTA, CDR2 FQGNSA. V was shortened by 5 bases and J by 7 bases, with 8 bases between the two germline ends. DNA of the CDR3: TGTGCCAGCAGCCCGGCAGGTGAAGCTTTCTTT. Translating gives CASSPAGEAFF.